This paragraph covers one T cell receptor (beta chain) sequence. The data were obtained in a study of blood T cell repertoires in COVID-19. TCRdb keeps only in-frame clones here, not all; method: immunoSEQ multiplex PCR. The table has approximately 61,000 clones, just over 85% seen once; the top ten hold approximately 17%. Per germline, CDR1 SQVTM and CDR2 ANQGSEA. After removal of 2 bases from V and 4 bases from J, the junction contained 3 bases not matched to a gene. CDR3 length: 14 residues. The sequenced material came from peripheral blood. This chain joins TRBV29-1 and TRBJ2-5; 11 positions agree with TRBD2. The sequence was collected from a woman aged 80 or older with active COVID-19. The DNA for the CDR3 is TGCAGCGTTGAACTAGCGGGGGGCGGAGAGACCCAGTACTTC. Protein sequence: CSVELAGGGETQYF.